This T cell receptor (beta chain) was sequenced during a study of cytomegalovirus exposure and HLA in healthy donors. About the research overall: Sequencing of 150 million to 200 million T cells in an earlier analysis found about 120 million unique TCR beta sequences. Roughly 80 million unique TCRs from HLA-typed donors made up an early data release. Study findings and constraints: Common viral pathogens (according to a later analysis) appeared linked to several of the most significant clusters. Segments of the TCR beta V type were, in most cases, productive about 87% or about 30% of the time in an earlier analysis.

This clone was recorded once. Its antigen is unknown. Amplification used 60 Vbeta primers and 13 Jbeta primers. Profiling relied on immunoSEQ multiplex PCR, and the TCRdb table lists in-frame clones only, not all of them. The sample yields some 150,000 clones, about 82% seen once. The receptor was derived from a woman aged 25 to 39 in good health and CMV-seropositive. Sequences were obtained from PBMCs.

CDR3 bases: TGTGCCAGCAGCTTAGGAGGGAACACCATATATTTT. Amino acids: CASSLGGNTIYF. The chain joins TRBV7-6 to TRBJ1-3, with unresolved D. The CDR3 totals 12 residues. Germline lookup yields CDR1 SGHVS and CDR2 FNYEAQ. V dropped 1 base and J dropped 7 bases, with 5 bases sitting between them.